The T cell receptor beta chain under discussion was sequenced for a study of blood T cell repertoires in COVID-19. Study overall: The samples span acute and convalescent COVID-19 from the United States, Italy and Spain. T cells, B-cell-depleted T cells, or PBMCs supplied cDNA or gDNA.

The CDR3 has 14 amino acids. From germline, CDR1 is MRHNA and CDR2 SNTAGT. V lost 4 bases and J lost 2, with 10 bases in between. In the study's own analysis: Nucleated cell counts were estimated from reference gene primer amplification. Assay used: immunoSEQ multiplex PCR; TCRdb lists only in-frame clones, some missing. The DNA gave D and trimming, while V, J and clone size come from that table. The sample has about 210,000 clones, 75% to 85% seen once. This clone was counted once. The sequencing input was peripheral blood. This rearrangement joins TRBV6-4 to TRBJ2-3; a possible D gene is TRBD1 (6 bases). This receptor was taken from a man aged 50 to 60 with active or convalescent COVID-19. The CDR3 reads CASSADRFTDTQYF. The CDR3 bases are TGTGCCAGCAGTGCGGACAGATTCACAGATACGCAGTATTTT.